This is a list of T cell receptor beta chains from one sample in a study of blood T cells in healthy people across ages. Via MiXCR, TCRdb re-called the 5' RACE reads, giving one row per CDR3 protein. The sample has about 1.8 million distinct CDR3 sequences; roughly 50% are singletons. What was sequenced was blood. The receptor set was obtained from a woman aged 40 to 49 in good health. Each CDR3 is given with its conserved first and last residue. The D gene is left open where the match is weak. Some rows have no size entry. The others give once, few or many, or a class for an expanded clone.

V gene	J gene	D gene	clone size	CDR3 protein	CDR3 DNA
TRBV4-3	TRBJ1-2	.	.	CASSQDRGSRGYTF	TGCGCCAGCAGCCAAGATAGGGGGAGTCGTGGCTACACCTTC
TRBV20-1	TRBJ1-5	.	.	CSARDIPMGMPQHF	TGCAGTGCTAGAGATATCCCGATGGGAATGCCCCAGCATTTT
TRBV12-3/TRBV12-4	TRBJ1-5	.	few	CASSLVGRAGNQPQHF	TGTGCCAGCAGTTTAGTGGGCAGAGCGGGCAATCAGCCCCAGCATTTT
TRBV7-2	TRBJ2-1	.	.	CASSFLAYEQFF	TGTGCCAGCAGCTTTCTAGCGTACGAGCAGTTCTTC
TRBV6-5	TRBJ2-5	TRBD2	.	CASSLLAGPHETQYF	TGTGCCAGCAGTCTTCTAGCGGGGCCCCATGAGACCCAGTACTTC
TRBV12-5	TRBJ2-3	.	.	CASVQDGGADTQYF	TGTGCTAGTGTCCAGGACGGCGGGGCAGATACGCAGTATTTT
TRBV4-2	TRBJ2-3	.	many	CASSQLTDTQYF	TGCGCCAGCAGCCAACTCACAGATACGCAGTATTTT
TRBV6-2/TRBV6-3	TRBJ2-6	.	few	CASSSLPGHGNSGANVLTF	TGTGCCAGCAGTTCCCTCCCGGGACACGGAAATTCTGGGGCCAACGTCCTGACTTTC
TRBV29-1	TRBJ2-4	.	.	CSVVLLAKNIQYF	TGCAGCGTTGTCTTACTAGCCAAAAACATTCAGTACTTC
TRBV6-2/TRBV6-3	TRBJ2-7	.	few	CASSYPLTGYEQYF	TGTGCCAGCAGTTACCCCCTAACAGGCTACGAGCAGTACTTC
TRBV29-1	TRBJ2-5	.	.	CSVERPTQYF	TGCAGCGTTGAGCGGCCGACCCAGTACTTC
TRBV4-1	TRBJ2-1	.	.	CASSLPNEGNEQFF	TGCGCCAGCAGCCTACCCAACGAGGGCAATGAGCAGTTCTTC
TRBV27	TRBJ2-1	TRBD2	few	CASSLGRLAGVRNEQFF	TGTGCCAGCAGTTTAGGGAGACTAGCGGGGGTGAGGAATGAGCAGTTCTTC
TRBV28	TRBJ2-7	.	.	CASGRGAREQYF	TGTGCCAGCGGCCGGGGGGCAAGGGAGCAGTACTTC
TRBV5-1	TRBJ2-7	TRBD1	few	CASSFGTGILDEQYF	TGCGCCAGCAGCTTCGGGACAGGGATTTTGGACGAGCAGTACTTC
TRBV11-2	TRBJ2-1	TRBD1	.	CASSSIPRGKGVEQFF	TGTGCCAGCAGCTCCATACCCAGGGGGAAGGGGGTTGAGCAGTTCTTC
TRBV6-6	TRBJ1-2	TRBD1	.	CASSYSRTDRASGYTF	TGTGCCAGCAGTTACTCGAGGACAGACAGGGCCTCTGGCTACACCTTC
TRBV7-2	TRBJ2-5	.	many	CASSSTGAHRQETQYF	TGTGCCAGCAGCTCAACGGGGGCCCACCGCCAAGAGACCCAGTACTTC
TRBV13	TRBJ2-5	TRBD2	.	CASSRRLAGDQETQYF	TGTGCCAGCAGCCGCCGACTAGCGGGAGACCAAGAGACCCAGTACTTC
TRBV5-1	TRBJ2-5	.	.	CASSLVKRSAETQYF	TGCGCCAGCAGCTTGGTAAAACGGTCCGCGGAGACCCAGTACTTC
TRBV7-2	TRBJ1-5	.	few	CASSLNVGGANQPQHF	TGTGCCAGCAGCTTAAACGTGGGGGGCGCAAATCAGCCCCAGCATTTT
TRBV6-2/TRBV6-3	TRBJ2-4	.	.	CASQEIGKNIQYF	TGTGCCAGCCAGGAAATTGGCAAAAACATTCAGTACTTC
TRBV3-1	TRBJ2-5	TRBD2	.	CASSPRTSGGEKSYF	TGTGCCAGCAGCCCGAGGACTAGCGGGGGGGAGAAGTCGTACTTC
TRBV4-3	TRBJ2-1	.	.	CASSQIAGTSGYNEQFF	TGCGCCAGCAGCCAAATCGCCGGGACTTCGGGTTACAATGAGCAGTTCTTC
TRBV20-1	TRBJ2-7	.	few	CSAHDSVVQYF	TGCAGTGCACATGACAGTGTTGTGCAGTACTTC
TRBV7-2	TRBJ2-3	.	.	CASSLGSQGDTQYF	TGTGCCAGCAGCTTAGGGTCTCAGGGGGATACGCAGTATTTT
TRBV28	TRBJ2-5	.	.	CASTSGSQETQYF	TGTGCCAGCACCTCGGGTTCTCAAGAGACCCAGTACTTC
TRBV4-3	TRBJ1-4	.	few	CASSQVQLTNEKLFF	TGCGCCAGCAGCCAAGTACAACTAACTAATGAAAAACTGTTTTTT
TRBV7-6	TRBJ1-2	TRBD1	.	CASSPGTGLSSYGYTF	TGTGCCAGCAGCCCGGGGACAGGTCTCTCCTCATATGGCTACACCTTC
TRBV6-2/TRBV6-3	TRBJ1-2	.	few	CASGWTDLGLSGGYTF	TGTGCCAGCGGATGGACCGACCTGGGCCTATCTGGAGGCTACACCTTC
TRBV6-2/TRBV6-3	TRBJ2-2	TRBD1	.	CASSYSSGQGNTGELFF	TGTGCCAGCAGTTACTCGTCGGGACAGGGGAACACCGGGGAGCTGTTTTTT
TRBV11-2	TRBJ1-5	.	.	CASSLELVNQPQHF	TGTGCCAGCAGCTTAGAACTGGTCAATCAGCCCCAGCATTTT
TRBV7-8	TRBJ2-7	.	few	CASSASGRASSYEQYF	TGTGCCAGCAGCGCTTCCGGGAGAGCGAGCTCCTACGAGCAGTACTTC
TRBV25-1	TRBJ2-7	.	.	CASSDGVYEQYF	TGTGCCAGCAGTGACGGGGTCTACGAGCAGTACTTC
TRBV9	TRBJ2-1	.	.	CASSGLQRNEQFF	TGTGCCAGCAGCGGTCTCCAGAGGAATGAGCAGTTCTTC
TRBV5-4	TRBJ2-7	.	.	CASSFEGPSSYNEQYF	TGTGCCAGCAGCTTTGAGGGTCCCAGCTCCTACAATGAGCAGTACTTC
TRBV5-1	TRBJ2-3	.	.	CASSWRGMDDTQYF	TGCGCCAGCAGCTGGCGGGGCATGGATGATACGCAGTATTTT
TRBV5-5	TRBJ2-3	TRBD1	.	CASSWGQGSRDTQYF	TGTGCCAGCAGTTGGGGACAGGGATCCAGGGATACGCAGTATTTT
TRBV28	TRBJ2-1	.	.	CASSTLVAEQFF	TGTGCCAGCAGTACTCTAGTAGCAGAGCAGTTCTTC
TRBV6-2/TRBV6-3	TRBJ2-3	TRBD2	few	CASSPEGGGPDTQYF	TGTGCCAGCTCACCGGAAGGCGGGGGGCCAGATACGCAGTATTTT
TRBV6-1	TRBJ1-2	TRBD1	.	CASSDRTGSWGGYTF	TGTGCCAGCAGTGACCGGACAGGCTCCTGGGGGGGCTACACCTTC
TRBV4-3	TRBJ2-7	TRBD1	.	CASSRDGQGAYEQYF	TGCGCCAGCAGCCGTGACGGGCAGGGGGCCTACGAGCAGTACTTC
TRBV20-1	TRBJ2-5	.	few	CSARKVGIQETQYF	TGCAGTGCTAGAAAAGTGGGGATCCAAGAGACCCAGTACTTC
TRBV10-3	TRBJ1-3	.	.	CAITGHLSGNTIYF	TGTGCCATCACTGGACACCTCTCTGGAAACACCATATATTTT
TRBV20-1	TRBJ1-4	.	few	CSAAPGPPGEKLFF	TGCAGTGCGGCCCCGGGCCCACCGGGTGAAAAACTGTTTTTT
TRBV7-2	TRBJ1-6	.	few	CASSSPPKPLHF	TGTGCCAGCAGCTCACCACCAAAGCCCCTCCACTTT
TRBV20-1	TRBJ2-3	TRBD2	few	CSAGIAGNTDTQYF	TGCAGTGCCGGGATAGCGGGCAACACAGATACGCAGTATTTT
TRBV20-1	TRBJ2-2	.	few	CSARSGATGELFF	TGCAGTGCTAGGTCGGGAGCTACCGGGGAGCTGTTTTTT